This T cell receptor (beta chain) derives from a study of response to subunit inactivated influenza vaccine. Study-wide results and limits: Each seasonal flu vaccination may recruit only limited new T cells, authors suggested.

This clonotype was recorded at least ten times. Its target is unknown. TCRdb reanalysed the RT-PCR reads using MiXCR and keeps one entry per CDR3 protein. The repertoire holds around 520,000 distinct CDR3 sequences, with around 11% as singletons. V was cut by 1 base and J by 4 bases, with 8 bases left in between. Germline-derived CDR1 and CDR2 are DFQATT and SNEGSKA (reference sequence). This CDR3 is 12 amino acids long. This specimen was PBMCs from blood, taken on the day of vaccination. This sequence joins TRBV20-1 and TRBJ2-7; D not certain. This sequence originates from a man between 50 and 59 years old who received an inactivated influenza vaccine. The CDR3 loop is CSARANEYEQYF. In nucleotides, the CDR3 is TGCAGTGCTAGAGCGAATGAGTACGAGCAGTACTTC.